The 12 T cell receptor beta chains reported below all come from one sample, sequenced in a study of cytomegalovirus exposure and HLA in healthy donors. PCR used 60 Vbeta primers and 13 Jbeta primers. This table comes from immunoSEQ multiplex PCR, and its TCRdb copy is limited to in-frame clones, with some not included. Altogether under 170,000 clones are present, 55% to 80% being singletons, with the ten largest covering roughly 6.4%. The sample comprised PBMCs. Receptors were obtained from a woman aged 55-70 years in good health and CMV-seropositive.

In this sample, this clone turned up a few times. The rearrangement links TRBV19 to TRBJ1-6; no clear D gene. There are 15 residues in the CDR3. Germline values: CDR1 LNHDA, CDR2 SQIVND (reference sequence). Trimming left V 5 bases short and J 7 bases short, with 15 bases between. CDR3 bases: TGTGCCAGTAGTGGTCAGGCGTTTGGGAATTCACCCCTCCACTTT. This sequence encodes CASSGQAFGNSPLHF.

The rearrangement links TRBV29-1 to TRBJ2-1; TRBD2 matches at 11 bases. The CDR3 spans 15 residues. V lost 6 bases and J lost 2; bases outside the gene matches: 6. CDR1 and CDR2 (germline): SQVTM, ANQGSEA. The CDR3 region has the DNA TGCAGCGTAACTTTAGCGGGAGGGGCCTACAATGAGCAGTTCTTC. Its protein is CSVTLAGGAYNEQFF.

This rearrangement joins TRBV21-1 to TRBJ2-4; the table's D call TRBD2 went unverified against the DNA. TRBV21-1 is noted as a pseudogene. The CDR3 has 17 residues. CDR3 sequence: CASSPQREGPAKNIQYF. The CDR3 DNA reads TGTGCCAGCAGCCCCCAGCGGGAGGGCCCCGCCAAAAACATTCAGTACTTC.

This clone occurred a few times. The V and J genes are TRBV4-2 and TRBJ1-3, with D perhaps TRBD1 (6 bases). In germline, CDR1 is LGHNA, CDR2 YNFKEQ. The CDR3 contains 16 residues. V dropped 4 bases and J dropped 9 bases, with 22 bases sitting between them. Here the CDR3 DNA reads TGTGCCAGCAGCCGGGACGGCGAGGCAGGGGAGGGCACCATATATTTT. This gives the protein CASSRDGEAGEGTIYF.

The chain employs TRBV7-3 and TRBJ2-2; 12 bases are a match to TRBD1. The germline V gene has CDR1 SGHTA and CDR2 FQGTGA. V lost 2 bases, J lost 13 bases, and 17 bases stayed unmatched. The CDR3 spans 18 residues. In DNA form, the CDR3 reads TGTGCCAGCAGCTTACATCGGGTCCGGGACAGGGGGCGCGTTGGGCTGTTTTTT. Its protein is CASSLHRVRDRGRVGLFF.

The chain is built from TRBV6-5 and TRBJ2-1; 10 bases fit TRBD2. Germline V CDR1 and CDR2: MNHEY, SVGAGI. Germline trimming cut 3 bases from V and 9 bases from J; bases unmatched to any gene: 5. The CDR3 sequence is 14 residues long. CDR3 nucleotides: TGTGCCAGCAGTTATGCTAGCGGGAGCGGTGAGCAGTTCTTC. Translation gives CASSYASGSGEQFF.

The gene calls are TRBV5-4 and TRBJ2-7; 10 nucleotides line up with TRBD2. CDR3 length equals 15 residues. Unmatched junction bases numbered 8, after V lost 6 bases and J lost 2 bases. Germline V gene data show CDR1 as SGHNT and CDR2 as YYREEE (reference sequence). The CDR3 reads CASKRGTSAAYEQYF. The CDR3, as DNA: TGTGCCAGCAAGAGGGGGACTAGCGCAGCCTACGAGCAGTACTTC.

This clone was seen more than once but under ten times. The genes are TRBV7-2 and TRBJ2-6, with D possibly TRBD2 on 6 matching bases. The ends were cut back, 5 bases at V and 0 bases at J, with 17 bases in the middle. Germline-derived CDR1 and CDR2 are SGHTA and FQGNSA. CDR3 length: 18 amino acids. CDR3 sequence: CASSLRSSGSSGANVLTF. For the CDR3, the DNA is TGTGCCAGCAGCCTCCGTAGTAGCGGCAGCTCTGGGGCCAACGTCCTGACTTTC.

This sequence joins TRBV28 and TRBJ1-2; 7 bases match TRBD1. The J segment lost 3 bases and the V segment lost 6 bases, leaving 10 bases of the junction unmatched. The CDR3 runs to 15 residues. The germline V gene has CDR1 MDHEN and CDR2 SYDVKM. The CDR3 is CASSLGGVGDYGYTF. In DNA form, the CDR3 reads TGTGCCAGCAGCTTAGGGGGCGTAGGGGACTATGGCTACACCTTC.

The V gene is TRBV10-3, the J gene TRBJ2-3; no clear D gene. The CDR3 extends over 12 amino acids. Germline CDR1 is ENHRY and CDR2 is SYGVKD. V was cut by 5 bases and J by 1 base, with 4 bases left in between. CDR3 in DNA: TGTGCCATCAGTAGCGGCACAGATACGCAGTATTTT. It encodes CAISSGTDTQYF.

The chain joins TRBV6-4 to TRBJ2-1, with TRBD2 identical over 12 bases. The CDR3 totals 13 residues. Germline V gives CDR1 MRHNA, CDR2 SNTAGT. The V gene end was trimmed by 9 bases and the J gene end by 5 bases; junction bases not matched to a gene: 2. This chain's CDR3 is CARTSGSHNEQFF. The CDR3 DNA sequence: TGTGCCAGGACTAGCGGGAGCCACAATGAGCAGTTCTTC.

This sequence joins TRBV7-2 and TRBJ1-3; a weak D match, TRBD1 (6 bases). Trimming took off 4 bases at V and 5 bases at J, with 15 bases between the two ends. This CDR3 region has 15 residues. CDR1 is SGHTA, CDR2 FQGNSA, per germline. In nucleotides, the CDR3 is TGTGCCAGCAGCTCGGACAGCTCAGGGAGAAACACCATATATTTT. This translates into CASSSDSSGRNTIYF. Together with reference TRBV7-2 and TRBJ1-3, the CDR3 gives the full variable domain: GAGVSQSPSNKVTEKGKDVELRCDPISGHTALYWYRQSLGQGLEFLIYFQGNSAPDKSGLPSDRFSAERTGGSVSTLTIQRTQQEDSAVYLCASSSDSSGRNTIYFGEGSWLTVV.